This T cell receptor (beta chain) is drawn from a study of blood T cell repertoires in COVID-19. J lost 2 bases, V lost 1 base, and 6 bases had no gene match. CDR1 SNHLY and CDR2 FYNNEI come from the germline V gene. This CDR3 contains 16 residues. Authors' analysis steps: Cell counts per sample came from amplifying reference gene primers. Profiling relied on immunoSEQ multiplex PCR, and the TCRdb table lists in-frame clones only, not all of them. V and J calls and clone size follow that table, whereas D and trimming were derived from the DNA. The table lists a few hundred thousand clones, over 80% of them singletons. Clinical history as reported by participants underpinned cohort assignment. The study counted Cohort 3 donors as recovered given two negative PCRs, clearance, or symptom resolution.

Sequenced: PBMCs or T cells enriched from blood (not recorded which). The rearrangement uses TRBV2 and TRBJ2-3; 7 bases fit TRBD2. This sequence originates from a woman between 40 and 50 years old who had recovered from COVID-19. CDR3 in amino acids: CASSEERSGATDTQYF. CDR3 in DNA: TGTGCCAGCAGTGAAGAGCGGAGCGGGGCCACAGATACGCAGTATTTT.